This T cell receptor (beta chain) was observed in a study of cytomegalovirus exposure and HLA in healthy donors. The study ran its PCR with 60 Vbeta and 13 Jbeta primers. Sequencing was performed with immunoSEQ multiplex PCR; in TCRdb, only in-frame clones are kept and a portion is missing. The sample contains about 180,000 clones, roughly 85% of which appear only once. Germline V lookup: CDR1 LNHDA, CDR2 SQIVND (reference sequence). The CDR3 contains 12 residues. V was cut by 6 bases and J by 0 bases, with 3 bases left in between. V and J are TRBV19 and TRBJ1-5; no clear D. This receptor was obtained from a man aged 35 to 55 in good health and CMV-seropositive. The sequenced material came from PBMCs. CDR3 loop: CASSFSNQPQHF. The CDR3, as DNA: TGTGCCAGTAGCTTTAGCAATCAGCCCCAGCATTTT.